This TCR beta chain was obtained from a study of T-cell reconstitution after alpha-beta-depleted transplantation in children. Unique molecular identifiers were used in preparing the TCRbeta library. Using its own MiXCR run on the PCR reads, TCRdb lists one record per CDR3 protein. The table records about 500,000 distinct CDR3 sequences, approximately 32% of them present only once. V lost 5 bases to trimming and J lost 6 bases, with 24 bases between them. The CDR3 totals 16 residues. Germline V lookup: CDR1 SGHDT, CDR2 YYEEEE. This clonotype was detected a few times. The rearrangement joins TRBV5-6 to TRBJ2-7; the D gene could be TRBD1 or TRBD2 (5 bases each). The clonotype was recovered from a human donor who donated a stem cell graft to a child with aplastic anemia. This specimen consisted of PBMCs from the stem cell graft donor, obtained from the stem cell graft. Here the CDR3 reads CASSFRTQTNAGEQYV. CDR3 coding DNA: TGTGCCAGCAGTTTTAGGACACAAACCAACGCGGGCGAGCAGTACGTC.